These T cell receptor beta chains were read from a single sample in a study of T cell responses to AZD1222 COVID-19 vaccine. Clones were sequenced by immunoSEQ multiplex PCR, and TCRdb holds only the in-frame ones, with some missing. This sample has roughly 100,000 clones, with 70% to 90% found just once. The material sequenced was peripheral blood, taken on day 0 of AZD1222 vaccination. The origin of the receptors is an adult in good health. CDR3s include the opening cysteine and the closing phenylalanine or tryptophan. D genes are given only for firm matches. Not all rows give a size; the values are once, few, many and, for expanded clones, a class.

d_call	v_call	clone_size	j_call	cdr3_aa	cdr3_nt
NA	TRBV10-3	NA	TRBJ1-1	CAISLSFDTEAFF	TGTGCCATCAGTCTGTCTTTTGACACTGAAGCTTTCTTT
NA	TRBV24-1	NA	TRBJ2-5	CATSDPPLERFQETQYF	TGTGCCACCAGTGACCCCCCCCTTGAAAGATTCCAAGAGACCCAGTACTTC
NA	TRBV19	NA	TRBJ1-3	CASSTGSGNTIYF	TGTGCCAGTTCTACAGGGTCTGGAAACACCATATATTTT
NA	TRBV28	NA	TRBJ1-4	CASSPSREKLFF	TGTGCCAGCAGTCCCTCGCGGGAAAAACTGTTTTTT
TRBD2	TRBV5-3	NA	TRBJ2-2	CARSGILAGGPHTGELFF	TGTGCCAGAAGCGGAATACTAGCGGGGGGGCCACACACCGGGGAGCTGTTTTTT
NA	TRBV4-3	NA	TRBJ1-3	CASSQDTGPRNTIYF	TGCGCCAGCAGCCAAGATACGGGGCCAAGAAACACCATATATTTT
TRBD2	TRBV18	NA	TRBJ2-1	CASSRTSGTSYNEQFF	TGTGCCAGCTCAAGGACTAGCGGGACCTCCTACAATGAGCAGTTCTTC
TRBD1	TRBV4-2	NA	TRBJ2-3	CASSQVIGGAGTDTQYF	TGTGCCAGCAGCCAAGTTATAGGGGGCGCTGGCACAGATACGCAGTATTTT
NA	TRBV5-1	NA	TRBJ2-3	CASSLGQGPTDTQYF	TGCGCCAGCAGCTTGGGGCAGGGCCCCACAGATACGCAGTATTTT
NA	TRBV20-1	NA	TRBJ1-1	CSALGNEAFF	TGCAGTGCTCTAGGAAACGAAGCTTTCTTT
NA	TRBV7-8	few	TRBJ1-1	CASSSREGGPLGYTEAFF	TGTGCCAGCAGCTCCCGAGAGGGAGGGCCGCTTGGGTACACTGAAGCTTTCTTT
NA	TRBV5-3	few	TRBJ2-5	CARSLPRAQTQYF	TGTGCCAGAAGCTTGCCCAGGGCTCAGACCCAGTACTTC
TRBD2	TRBV4-2	NA	TRBJ2-1	CASSLRLAGGSDEQFF	TGTGCCAGCAGCCTAAGACTAGCGGGAGGATCGGATGAGCAGTTCTTC
NA	TRBV5-8	few	TRBJ2-2	CASSLEHTNTGELFF	TGTGCCAGCAGCTTGGAGCACACGAACACCGGGGAGCTGTTTTTT
NA	TRBV7-6	NA	TRBJ2-5	CASSPVGRETQYF	TGTGCCAGCAGCCCCGTAGGGAGGGAGACCCAGTACTTC
TRBD1	TRBV19	NA	TRBJ2-4	CASSQRTGGASIQYF	TGTGCCAGTAGTCAAAGGACAGGGGGGGCGAGCATTCAGTACTTC
NA	TRBV19	once	TRBJ1-1	CASSHVAGVTEAFF	TGTGCCAGTAGTCATGTGGCAGGGGTTACTGAAGCTTTCTTT
NA	TRBV11-2	NA	TRBJ2-1	CASSSPPQGGINNEQFF	TGTGCCAGCAGCTCCCCTCCCCAAGGGGGTATAAACAATGAGCAGTTCTTC
NA	TRBV27	NA	TRBJ2-3	CASSPGWGVGDTQYF	TGTGCCAGCAGTCCGGGTTGGGGAGTAGGGGATACGCAGTATTTT
TRBD1	TRBV3-1/TRBV3-2	NA	TRBJ1-6	CASSQRDRASPLHF	TGTGCCAGCAGCCAAAGGGACAGGGCTTCACCCCTCCACTTT
TRBD1	TRBV7-2	NA	TRBJ1-6	CASSESHRGAYNSPLHF	TGTGCCAGCAGCGAGAGCCACAGGGGGGCCTATAATTCACCCCTCCACTTT
NA	TRBV12-3/TRBV12-4	NA	TRBJ2-7	CASTAGTEQYF	TGTGCCAGCACCGCGGGGACGGAGCAGTACTTC
TRBD1	TRBV2	NA	TRBJ1-1	CASRETGVAFF	TGTGCCAGCCGAGAGACAGGGGTCGCTTTCTTT
TRBD2	TRBV5-1	few	TRBJ2-6	CASSSGVGGSISGANVLTF	TGCGCCAGCAGCTCTGGGGTAGGCGGGAGTATATCTGGGGCCAACGTCCTGACTTTC
NA	TRBV19	NA	TRBJ1-1	CASSPGQQNTEAFF	TGTGCCAGTAGTCCCGGACAGCAGAACACTGAAGCTTTCTTT
NA	TRBV6-1	NA	TRBJ1-3	CASSEAGKSGNTIYF	TGTGCCAGCAGTGAAGCCGGAAAATCTGGAAACACCATATATTTT